These 21 T cell receptor beta chains came from one sample sequenced in a study of regulatory T cells in long-lasting Graves disease. Time point here: newly diagnosed GD, antithyroid drugs for less than 3 months. RNA isolated from PBMCs was used to make the TCR library. CDR3 regions were amplified by Arm-PCR using iRepertoire HTBI primers to build TCR beta libraries. TCRdb reprocessed the multiplex PCR reads with MiXCR, giving one entry per CDR3 protein. In the table there are 400,000 to 450,000 distinct CDR3 sequences, about 15% of which are singletons. In addition, the sample was reused for a study of T cells in Graves' hyperthyroidism and ophthalmopathy.

Material: peripheral blood mononuclear cells (PBMCs), obtained at new diagnosis, from a patient treated with antithyroid drugs. These receptors came from a woman aged 25 to 39 with Graves disease.

The J gene is TRBJ2-2, the V gene TRBV27, with TRBD2 identical over 16 bases. With 4 bases clipped from V and 0 bases from J, the junction kept 5 bases outside the gene matches. CDR1 MNHEY and CDR2 SMNVEV come from the germline V gene (reference sequence). This CDR3 region has 19 residues. The CDR3: CASSSGLAGGIANTGELFF. The CDR3 DNA sequence: TGTGCCAGCAGTTCGGGACTAGCGGGAGGGATAGCGAACACCGGGGAGCTGTTTTTT.

This clonotype was counted ten times or more. The chain employs TRBV5-6 and TRBJ2-7; 7 bases fit TRBD1. The germline CDR1 and CDR2 sequences are SGHDT and YYEEEE. Trimming removed 4 bases from V and 3 bases from J; junction bases left unmatched: 4. The CDR3 has 13 residues. The CDR3 DNA is TGTGCCAGCAGCACAGGGGCCGACTACGAGCAGTACTTC. Protein sequence: CASSTGADYEQYF.

V and J are TRBV4-1 and TRBJ2-5; D is unclear. Germline V lookup: CDR1 MGHRA, CDR2 YSYEKL. Trimming removed 0 bases from V and 9 bases from J, with 8 bases in between. CDR3 size: 12 residues. In DNA form, the CDR3 reads TGCGCCAGCAGCCAAGATTTGTTGGCCCAGTACTTC. As protein: CASSQDLLAQYF.

This clonotype is a singleton in its sample. This chain uses TRBV7-7 with TRBJ2-2; 7 bases line up with TRBD1. J was trimmed by 3 bases and V by 5 bases; bases with no gene match: 6. From germline, CDR1 is SSHAT and CDR2 FNYEAQ (reference sequence). The CDR3 consists of 15 residues. CDR3 DNA sequence: TGTGCCAGCAGCCAGGGGGACACCGACACCGGGGAGCTGTTTTTT. This codes for CASSQGDTDTGELFF.

This clonotype showed up many times. The V and J genes are TRBV3-1 and TRBJ1-4; TRBD1 aligns across 7 bases. CDR3 length equals 16 residues. Germline V gene sequence: CDR1 LGHDT, CDR2 YNNKEL (reference sequence). After removal of 1 base from V and 8 bases from J, the junction contained 10 bases not matched to a gene. The DNA of the CDR3 is TGTGCCAGCAGCCAAGTAGGAGGGACAGTTGGGGAAAAACTGTTTTTT. Its translation is CASSQVGGTVGEKLFF.

The table lists this clonotype with many counts. The V and J genes are TRBV3-1 and TRBJ2-5; perhaps D is TRBD1 or TRBD2 (5 bases each). The CDR3 length is 14 residues. Germline-derived CDR1 and CDR2 are LGHDT and YNNKEL (reference sequence). V lost 3 bases, J lost 7 bases, and 15 bases lay in between. CDR3 in amino acids: CASSHSGPQRTQYF. The DNA for the CDR3 is TGTGCCAGCAGCCACTCGGGGCCTCAGAGGACCCAGTACTTC.

This clonotype has at least ten counts. The V and J genes are TRBV7-9 and TRBJ2-3, with 9 nucleotides matching TRBD2. Trimming at V came to 1 base and at J to 4 bases, leaving 6 bases not matched to a gene. The CDR3 length is 16 residues. CDR1 is SEHNR, CDR2 FQNEAQ, per germline (reference sequence). The CDR3 coding sequence is TGTGCCAGCAGCTTAGTAGCGGGAGTTGTCGCAGATACGCAGTATTTT. Translated, it gives CASSLVAGVVADTQYF.

V gene TRBV27 combines with J gene TRBJ1-2; D uncertain. V dropped 7 bases and J dropped 4 bases, with 16 bases sitting between them. This CDR3 is 14 amino acids long. Germline lookup yields CDR1 MNHEY and CDR2 SMNVEV (reference sequence). CDR3 coding DNA: TGTGCCAGCACCTCCAGGTCTCGGGGCTATGGCTACACCTTC. This encodes CASTSRSRGYGYTF.

The J gene is TRBJ2-1, the V gene TRBV14, with D hard to call. There are 17 residues in the CDR3. V was shortened by 0 bases and J by 4 bases, with 16 bases between the two germline ends. The germline gives CDR1 SGHDN, CDR2 FVKESK. CDR3 amino acids: CASSQDPGPLIYNEQFF. CDR3 DNA sequence: TGTGCCAGCAGCCAAGATCCTGGCCCTCTTATTTACAATGAGCAGTTCTTC.

This clonotype was found many times. This chain links TRBV28 with TRBJ2-5; D unresolved. V was trimmed by 5 bases and J by 2 bases, leaving 6 bases between them. Germline values: CDR1 MDHEN, CDR2 SYDVKM. This CDR3 spans 12 amino acids. In DNA form, the CDR3 reads TGTGCCAGCAGTCTACGTCAAGAGACCCAGTACTTC. Translated: CASSLRQETQYF.

On this clonotype itself: This may be a read error: a much more frequent sequence differs by one nucleotide. The V gene is TRBV9, the J gene TRBJ2-7; TRBD1 matches 7 bases. The germline CDR1 and CDR2 sequences are SGDLS and YYNGEE. The CDR3 consists of 13 residues. V dropped 4 bases and J dropped 2; count of bases not matched to a gene: 3. CDR3 sequence: CASSIGTAYEQYF. DNA of the CDR3: TGTGCCAGCAGCATCGGGACAGCCTACGAGCAGTACTTC.

A note on this clonotype: This may arise from a read error, as a much more abundant clone is one base away. The chain recombines TRBV29-1 with TRBJ1-2; D perhaps matches TRBD1 (5 bases). Germline V CDR1 and CDR2: SQVTM, ANQGSEA. Deletions cut 5 bases from V and 9 bases from J, with 19 bases between. The CDR3 runs 13 residues. The chain's CDR3 is CSVWDVAAYCYTF. In nucleotides, the CDR3 is TGCAGCGTTTGGGACGTAGCCGCGTATTGCTACACCTTC.

This clonotype was seen at least ten times. The V gene is TRBV29-1, the J gene TRBJ1-1; D remains unclear. The CDR3 length is 12 residues. Germline-derived CDR1 and CDR2 are SQVTM and ANQGSEA. The germline V and J ends were trimmed by 4 bases and 2 bases, with 8 bases remaining between them. DNA for the CDR3: TGCAGCGTTGGAGAGGGCAACACTGAAGCTTTCTTT. Protein: CSVGEGNTEAFF.

The chain recombines TRBV4-1 with TRBJ2-3; D gene unclear. Trimming pared 1 base from V and 0 bases from J, leaving 14 bases between. This CDR3 has 17 residues. Germline V CDR1 and CDR2: MGHRA, YSYEKL. The CDR3 DNA is TGCGCCAGCAGCCAAGTCGGCCCGGGCCGAAGCACAGATACGCAGTATTTT. Translating it yields CASSQVGPGRSTDTQYF.

This clonotype has at least ten counts. This rearrangement joins TRBV6-1 to TRBJ1-4; 8 bases are shared with TRBD1. The CDR3 totals 14 residues. The junction had 6 bases not matched to a gene; V was cut back by 5 bases and J by 7 bases. Looked up from germline, CDR1 is MNHNS and CDR2 is SASEGT. The CDR3 nucleotides read TGTGCCAGCAGTCGGACAGGGAAAAGTGAAAAACTGTTTTTT. Translation gives CASSRTGKSEKLFF.

In this sample, this clonotype turned up many times. The J gene is TRBJ2-3, the V gene TRBV24-1; 10 nucleotides match TRBD1. This CDR3 comprises 14 residues. V lost 7 bases, J lost 4 bases, and 4 bases stayed unmatched. Germline assignment: CDR1 KGHDR and CDR2 SFDVKD. CDR3 region: CATSRQGASDTQYF. CDR3 coding DNA: TGTGCCACCAGCCGACAGGGGGCTTCAGATACGCAGTATTTT.

In this sample, this clonotype turned up many times. The chain uses TRBV20-1 and TRBJ2-1; 11 bases map to TRBD2. The CDR3 is made up of 15 amino acids. The V and J ends lost 5 bases and 2 bases, in that order; junction bases with no gene match: 5. From germline, CDR1 is DFQATT and CDR2 SNEGSKA (reference sequence). CDR3 coding DNA: TGCAGTGCTGGAATTAGCGGGAGGGCCTACAATGAGCAGTTCTTC. This encodes CSAGISGRAYNEQFF.

This clonotype was seen many times. Germline and junction disagree at one end, which may indicate a read error. This chain connects TRBV10-2 to TRBJ2-3, with a possible D match to TRBD1 (5 bases). There are 14 residues in the CDR3. The germline V gene encodes CDR1 WSHSY and CDR2 SAAADI. The CDR3 spells CASSRSGATDTQYF. The CDR3, as DNA: TGTGCCAGCAGCCGAAGTGGGGCAACAGATACGCAGTATTTT.

This clonotype was seen repeatedly, ten times or more. The gene calls are TRBV29-1 and TRBJ1-4; the match to TRBD1 covers 8 bases. The trim removed 0 bases at V and 8 bases at J, leaving 5 bases unmatched. This CDR3 contains 14 residues. Germline V gives CDR1 SQVTM, CDR2 ANQGSEA. The CDR3 here is CSVEDPGGEEKLFF. The CDR3 DNA reads as TGCAGCGTTGAAGATCCAGGGGGCGAAGAAAAACTGTTTTTT.

The table lists this clonotype with many counts. The chain employs TRBV6-5 and TRBJ2-2; 9 bases agree with TRBD2. V trimming: 2 bases; J trimming: 1 base; junction bases outside the gene matches: 11. Germline V CDR1 and CDR2: MNHEY, SVGAGI. CDR3 size: 19 residues. This chain's CDR3 is CASSYTRARSGRNTGELFF. DNA for the CDR3: TGTGCCAGCAGTTACACCCGTGCCCGTAGCGGGAGGAACACCGGGGAGCTGTTTTTT.

In this sample, this clonotype turned up many times. The genes are TRBV20-1 and TRBJ2-1; 9 bases line up with TRBD2. Trimming removed 8 bases from V and 3 bases from J; junction bases left unmatched: 8. The CDR3 has 14 residues. Germline V CDR1 and CDR2: DFQATT, SNEGSKA (reference sequence). This CDR3 is CSTYQREDYNEQFF. The CDR3 bases are TGCAGTACTTACCAGCGGGAGGACTACAATGAGCAGTTCTTC.